The present T cell receptor (beta chain) was sequenced within a study of blood T cell repertoires in COVID-19. Study in general: Sample material is recorded as cDNA or gDNA derived from T cells, B-cell-depleted T cells, or PBMCs.

The assay was immunoSEQ multiplex PCR, and TCRdb's table has in-frame clones only and misses some. In the table there are around 170,000 clones, around four fifths of which are singletons. The V end was cut by 4 bases, the J end by 0 bases, with 13 bases between. The CDR3 totals 16 residues. CDR1 and CDR2 from the germline V gene are SGDLS and YYNGEE. The chain is built from TRBV9 and TRBJ2-2; D gene ambiguous. The source is a woman aged 40 to 50 with acute or convalescent COVID-19. Material for sequencing was peripheral blood. The CDR3 loop is CASSRATPPNTGELFF. Written as DNA, the CDR3 is TGTGCCAGCAGCCGTGCGACACCGCCGAACACCGGGGAGCTGTTTTTT. Drawing the rest from reference TRBV9 and TRBJ2-2, the complete variable domain is DSGVTQTPKHLITATGQRVTLRCSPRSGDLSVYWYQQSLDQGLQFLIQYYNGEERAKGNILERFSAQQFPDLHSELNLSSLELGDSALYFCASSRATPPNTGELFFGEGSRLTVL.